This T cell receptor (beta chain) was observed in a study of blood T cell repertoires in COVID-19 (dated by TCRdb to about 2020). Describing the broader study: Samples covering the acute and convalescent phases of COVID-19 were provided by collaborators in the United States, Italy and Spain. The prospective study material was composed of cDNA or gDNA derived from T cells, B-cell-depleted T cells, or PBMCs. Deeply sampled blood TCRbeta repertoires from subjects exposed to, actively infected with, or recovered from COVID-19 were included in the dataset. The repertoires were released in a freely available public database meant as a resource for research on the immune response to SARS-CoV-2. The samples were drawn from the first 160 participants of the ongoing ImmuneRACE study and from 1,254 subjects provided by 6 global collaborators. A de-identified subject ID, COVID-19 status, age in years and sex were almost always included in the sample metadata. Where available, HLA class I and class II types were obtained from metadata supplied by the sample provider rather than from assay-based typing. The paper as a whole reports these results and caveats: Clinical and demographic metadata were provided uncurated, with the amount varying by source and participant.

A word on this clone: Its antigen is unknown. It has no much larger one-base neighbor in the sample; base qualities were not kept.

The collaborating institutions used their own protocols to collect whole blood in K2EDTA tubes. Collaborator samples were shipped for TCRbeta analysis as frozen whole blood, isolated PBMCs, or DNA extracted from either sample type. The immunoSEQ Assay, a bias-controlled multiplex PCR, was used to amplify TCRbeta CDR3 regions from genomic DNA. The published analysis was carried out like this. The number of nucleated cells in each sample was estimated from the amplification of reference gene primers within the assay. To quantify the absolute abundance of each unique TCRbeta CDR3 rearrangement, sequence reads were collapsed and filtered. For each sample, productive Simpson clonality was calculated by taking the square root of Simpson's diversity index across productive rearrangements. As stored in TCRdb, this immuneACCESS dataset retains in-frame rearrangements with V and J assigned. A fraction of the clones does not appear; measured against another copy, unresolved V genes explain less than half of the discrepancy, and the remainder lacks a known reason. V, J and clone size were drawn from that table, and D and trimming were deduced from the DNA. This sample lists around 180,000 clones; roughly 84% were detected once. Of the sample, 1.5% is held by the ten largest clones.

The CDR3, from cysteine to phenylalanine, totals 14 residues. Only the CDR3 portion is preserved as DNA: 42 bases, with reading frame beginning at the first base. The chain joins TRBV21-1 to TRBJ2-7; TRBD2 is the table's D call and was not checked against the DNA. TRBV21-1 is described as a pseudogene. The sample was peripheral blood. This TCR was recovered from a human donor in a cohort sampled during active COVID-19. The CDR3 protein is CAEGSTLWVYEQYF. Read as DNA, the sequence is TGTGCCGAAGGTTCGACTCTCTGGGTATACGAGCAGTACTTC.